The 6 T cell receptor beta chains presented below share a single source sample, sequenced in a study of control samples from healthy donors and cancer patients. Produced via immunoSEQ multiplex PCR; TCRdb's table is partial and in-frame only. The sample includes 120,000 or so clones, around 92% seen only once; the top ten take roughly 0.54%. Sequences were obtained from PBMCs. The source is a man older than 75 with head and neck cancer.

V and J are TRBV3-1 (or the pseudogene TRBV3-2) and TRBJ2-1; 9 nucleotides agree with TRBD2. The V gene's germline CDR1 is LGHDT and CDR2 YNNKEL (reference sequence). Unmatched junction bases numbered 5, after V lost 4 bases and J lost 4 bases. The CDR3 has 15 residues. The CDR3 sequence: CASSLETSGYNEQFF. The CDR3 DNA reads as TGTGCCAGCAGCCTTGAGACTAGCGGTTACAATGAGCAGTTCTTC.

The rearrangement links TRBV5-1 to TRBJ1-4, with TRBD1 identical over 7 bases. The CDR3 spans 14 residues. CDR1 and CDR2 from the germline V gene are SGHRS and YFSETQ. V shed 4 bases, J shed 5 bases, and the junction held 5 bases outside the gene matches. The CDR3 loop reads CASSADRANEKLFF. CDR3 sequence (DNA): TGCGCCAGCAGCGCCGACAGGGCCAATGAAAAACTGTTTTTT.

CDR3 sequence reads: CASSPQRGGYNEQFF. The DNA of the CDR3 is TGTGCCAGCAGCCCCCAGCGGGGGGGTTACAATGAGCAGTTCTTC. The chain links TRBV7-2 to TRBJ2-1, with 10 bases fitting TRBD2. There are 15 residues in the CDR3. The germline V gene has CDR1 SGHTA and CDR2 FQGNSA. V trimming: 5 bases; J trimming: 4 bases; junction bases outside the gene matches: 5.

There are a few counts of this clone. V gene TRBV11-3 combines with J gene TRBJ1-1, with D unresolved. Germline CDR1 and CDR2: SGHNT and YENEEA. CDR3 length: 13 residues. Trimming took off 5 bases at V and 3 bases at J, with 10 bases between the two ends. CDR3 sequence (DNA): TGTGCCAGCAGCGCCTCCGGGTACACTGAAGCTTTCTTT. Translating it yields CASSASGYTEAFF.

The chain joins TRBV7-2 to TRBJ2-5; 8 nucleotides align to TRBD1. The J segment lost 4 bases and the V segment lost 5 bases, leaving 9 bases of the junction unmatched. The CDR3 is 15 amino acids. Germline V lookup: CDR1 SGHTA, CDR2 FQGNSA. CDR3 nucleotides: TGTGCCAGCAGCCCTACCCGGACAGGGAGAGAGACCCAGTACTTC. As protein: CASSPTRTGRETQYF.

The chain carries TRBV14 and TRBJ2-7; possibly TRBD2 for D (5 bases). The CDR3 runs 13 residues. V was trimmed by 0 bases and J by 7 bases, leaving 10 bases between them. Per the germline V gene, CDR1 is SGHDN and CDR2 is FVKESK. The CDR3 bases are TGTGCCAGCAGCCAAGAACTAGACGGGGAGCAGTACTTC. Protein product: CASSQELDGEQYF. Complete variable domain (other parts from reference TRBV14 and TRBJ2-7): EAGVTQFPSHSVIEKGQTVTLRCDPISGHDNLYWYRRVMGKEIKFLLHFVKESKQDESGMPNNRFLAERTGGTYSTLKVQPAELEDSGVYFCASSQELDGEQYFGPGTRLTVT.